Included here is one T cell receptor (beta chain) sequence, with context. The sample is drawn from a study of cytomegalovirus exposure and HLA in healthy donors. Germline V CDR1 and CDR2: SGHAT, FQDESV (reference sequence). The V gene end was trimmed by 4 bases and the J gene end by 4 bases; junction bases not matched to a gene: 7. This CDR3 is built from 14 residues. Measured with immunoSEQ multiplex PCR; TCRdb has only the in-frame clones, and not every one. The sample has about 160,000 clones; about 90% are singletons. The chain uses TRBV11-1 and TRBJ2-7; 7 nucleotides align to TRBD1. The TCR sequence derives from a man between 18 and 29 years old in good health and CMV-seropositive. The specimen was PBMCs. The CDR3 reads CASSSRQGGYEQYF. The CDR3 DNA is TGTGCCAGCAGCTCGAGACAGGGTGGATACGAGCAGTACTTC.